A single T cell receptor beta chain is shown here with its context. V was clipped by 5 bases and J by 1 base; unmatched bases: 11. There are 17 residues in the CDR3. Germline V lookup: CDR1 SEHNR, CDR2 FQNEAQ (reference sequence). This sample is drawn from a study of identical twins. TCRdb called the 5' RACE reads again in MiXCR, with one record for every CDR3 protein. The repertoire holds about 470,000 distinct CDR3 sequences, less than 25% seen once, with roughly 2.8% in the top ten. This same sample was also taken into another study, of T cells expressing NK-cell markers. That paper notes: Sequencing covered eight donors, seven HCMV-seropositive and one seronegative. NKG2C+ dominant clonotype frequencies in several donors were roughly 1.0-7.0% of CD8+ T cells. Once again these clonotypes came out on top in the CD3+CD56-NKG2C+ fraction of a few donors.

This receptor was obtained from a young woman in good health. The specimen was CD4+ T cells sorted from blood. The chain couples TRBV7-9 to TRBJ2-3; 8 nucleotides match TRBD2. This chain's CDR3 is CASSPRGAGGGTDTQYF. The CDR3 nucleotides are TGTGCCAGCAGCCCGCGGGGGGCGGGAGGAGGCACAGATACGCAGTATTTT.